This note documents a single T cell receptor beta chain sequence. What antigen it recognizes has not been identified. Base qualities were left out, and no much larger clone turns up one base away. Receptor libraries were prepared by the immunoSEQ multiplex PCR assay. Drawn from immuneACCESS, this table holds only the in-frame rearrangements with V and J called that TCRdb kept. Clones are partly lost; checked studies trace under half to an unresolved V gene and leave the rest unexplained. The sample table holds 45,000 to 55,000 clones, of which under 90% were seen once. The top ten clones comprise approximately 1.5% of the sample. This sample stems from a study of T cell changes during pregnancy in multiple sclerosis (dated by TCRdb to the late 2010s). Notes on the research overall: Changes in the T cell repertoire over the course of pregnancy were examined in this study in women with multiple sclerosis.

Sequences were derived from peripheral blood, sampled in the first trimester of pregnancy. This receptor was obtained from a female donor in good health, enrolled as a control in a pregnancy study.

For the CDR3, the sequence is CASSPPESWQETQYF. The sequenced DNA is TGTGCCAGCAGCCCTCCCGAGTCGTGGCAAGAGACCCAGTACTTC. The chain joins TRBV7-2 to TRBJ2-5, with the D gene uncertain. From a lookup of the germline V gene, CDR1 and CDR2 are SGHTA and FQGNSA. Its CDR3 holds 15 amino acids, cysteine through phenylalanine. The retained sequence is limited to the CDR3, 45 bases, with the frame set at the first base. The V end loses 5 bases and the J end loses 2 bases, and a stretch of 15 bases separates them. Supplemented by the reference TRBV7-2 and TRBJ2-5 proteins around the CDR3, the complete variable domain is GAGVSQSPSNKVTEKGKDVELRCDPISGHTALYWYRQSLGQGLEFLIYFQGNSAPDKSGLPSDRFSAERTGGSVSTLTIQRTQQEDSAVYLCASSPPESWQETQYFGPGTRLLVL.